This passage covers 16 T cell receptor beta chains from one sample sequenced in a study of blood T cells in healthy people across ages. With a J-beta primer mix and a sample-barcoded 5' primer, a second PCR ran roughly 6 to 11 cycles. One entry per CDR3 protein results from TCRdb running MiXCR on the 5' RACE reads. The sample includes some 1,500,000 distinct CDR3 sequences, roughly two fifths seen only once; the top ten take just over 4%. The specimen was blood. The receptor set was obtained from a young woman in good health.

This clonotype was detected only once. V gene TRBV5-1 combines with J gene TRBJ2-5, with 13 bases that match TRBD2. CDR3 length equals 15 residues. The germline V gene encodes CDR1 SGHRS and CDR2 YFSETQ. V was clipped by 5 bases and J by 5 bases; unmatched bases: 6. DNA of the CDR3: TGCGCCAGCAGGGATCGGACTAGCGGGGGTGAGACCCAGTACTTC. Protein sequence: CASRDRTSGGETQYF.

This clonotype has only a few counts. The chain has TRBV20-1 and TRBJ2-6, with D uncertain. Trimming took 0 bases from V and 0 from J, leaving 9 bases between them. This CDR3 spans 16 amino acids. In germline, CDR1 is DFQATT, CDR2 SNEGSKA (reference sequence). CDR3 sequence: CSAREGPGSGANVLTF. The CDR3 DNA sequence: TGCAGTGCTAGAGAAGGACCGGGCTCTGGGGCCAACGTCCTGACTTTC.

This clonotype was observed a few times. The chain has TRBV29-1 and TRBJ2-1; D may be TRBD2 (6 bases). Between the trimmed V and J ends, which lost 7 bases and 7 bases, there was a span of 14 bases. This CDR3 has 12 amino acids. Germline lookup yields CDR1 SQVTM and CDR2 ANQGSEA. CDR3 sequence: CSGWAGRNEQFF. In DNA form, the CDR3 reads TGCAGCGGGTGGGCGGGAAGGAATGAGCAGTTCTTC.

V usage is TRBV5-6 and J usage is TRBJ1-2; tentatively, D is TRBD1 (5 bases). The V gene's germline CDR1 is SGHDT and CDR2 YYEEEE. CDR3 length equals 15 residues. The V end lost 4 bases, the J end lost 4 bases, and 17 bases lay between the germline ends. CDR3 DNA sequence: TGTGCCAGCAGCCCCCCGGGGCTCCAAGCCTATGGCTACACCTTC. This gives the protein CASSPPGLQAYGYTF.

The rearrangement links TRBV20-1 to TRBJ2-7; 7 bases agree with TRBD1. The V and J ends lost 2 bases and 6 bases, in that order; junction bases with no gene match: 4. This CDR3 is built from 12 residues. CDR1 and CDR2 (germline): DFQATT, SNEGSKA (reference sequence). The CDR3 DNA reads as TGCAGTGCTAGACAGACAGGGTTCGAGCAGTACTTC. Protein sequence: CSARQTGFEQYF.

The chain is built from TRBV12-3 or TRBV12-4 and TRBJ1-1, with D maybe TRBD1 (5 bases). CDR3 length equals 19 residues. V was shortened by 5 bases and J by 0 bases, with 25 bases between the two germline ends. The CDR3 nucleotides read TGTGCCAGCAGTCCGATAACCGGGGCCGGCTGGGGTATGAACACTGAAGCTTTCTTT. As protein: CASSPITGAGWGMNTEAFF.

The V and J genes are TRBV12-5 and TRBJ2-1, with 15 bases fitting TRBD2. The CDR3 contains 15 residues. Germline V gives CDR1 LGHNT, CDR2 FRNRAP. V shed 5 bases, J shed 9 bases, and the junction held 5 bases outside the gene matches. The CDR3 DNA is TGTGCTAGTGGTCCGGGACTAGCGGGAGGAGGTGAGCAGTTCTTC. Translating it yields CASGPGLAGGGEQFF.

This clonotype was found a few times. The gene calls are TRBV7-9 and TRBJ2-2, with 13 bases matching TRBD2. CDR1 is SEHNR and CDR2 is FQNEAQ in the germline V gene (reference sequence). This CDR3 has 17 amino acids. Losses at the gene ends were 5 bases for V and 5 bases for J; bases not matched to a gene: 8. CDR3 amino acids: CASSPTSGRADTGELFF. Here the CDR3 DNA reads TGTGCCAGCAGCCCAACTAGCGGGAGGGCCGATACCGGGGAGCTGTTTTTT. The full variable domain, with the rest looked up from reference TRBV7-9 and TRBJ2-2, is DTGVSQNPRHKITKRGQNVTFRCDPISEHNRLYWYRQTLGQGPEFLTYFQNEAQLEKSRLLSDRFSAERPKGSFSTLEIQRTEQGDSAMYLCASSPTSGRADTGELFFGEGSRLTVL.

This clonotype was recorded a few times. The genes are TRBV12-3 or TRBV12-4 and TRBJ2-7; TRBD1 aligns across 9 bases. The CDR3 is made up of 14 amino acids. The V segment lost 2 bases and the J segment 5 bases; nucleotides outside the gene matches: 4. The CDR3 protein is CASSLIQGADEQYF. Here the CDR3 DNA reads TGTGCCAGCAGTTTAATACAGGGGGCCGACGAGCAGTACTTC.

The chain recombines TRBV11-3 with TRBJ2-3; 15 nucleotides match TRBD2. J gave up 7 bases and V 5 bases, and 4 bases lay outside the gene matches. The CDR3 extends over 15 amino acids. Germline-derived CDR1 and CDR2 are SGHNT and YENEEA. Here the CDR3 reads CASSVGLAGGNTQYF. The CDR3 DNA is TGTGCCAGCAGCGTGGGACTAGCGGGGGGAAATACGCAGTATTTT. The variable domain in full, completed from reference TRBV11-3 and TRBJ2-3, reads EAGVVQSPRYKIIEKKQPVAFWCNPISGHNTLYWYLQNLGQGPELLIRYENEEAVDDSQLPKDRFSAERLKGVDSTLKIQPAELGDSAVYLCASSVGLAGGNTQYFGPGTRLTVL.

The chain couples TRBV5-1 to TRBJ2-1, with 12 bases that match TRBD2. In germline, CDR1 is SGHRS, CDR2 YFSETQ. This CDR3 is built from 16 residues. V trimming: 4 bases; J trimming: 2 bases; junction bases outside the gene matches: 4. The CDR3 is CASSITSGGTYNEQFF. The CDR3 DNA reads as TGCGCCAGCAGCATCACTAGCGGGGGGACCTACAATGAGCAGTTCTTC.

This chain links TRBV7-9 with TRBJ2-1; 9 bases fit TRBD1. Germline CDR1 is SEHNR and CDR2 is FQNEAQ (reference sequence). Trimming at V came to 4 bases and at J to 3 bases, leaving 4 bases not matched to a gene. The CDR3 runs 15 residues. The CDR3, as DNA: TGTGCCAGCAGCTGGACAGGGGAGTTCTACAATGAGCAGTTCTTC. Translating gives CASSWTGEFYNEQFF.

This clonotype was counted between two and nine times. This chain links TRBV9 with TRBJ1-1; D unresolved. The CDR3 extends over 13 amino acids. The germline CDR1 and CDR2 sequences are SGDLS and YYNGEE. Trimming removed 7 bases from V and 4 bases from J, with 14 bases in between. CDR3 amino acids: CASGSDGGTEAFF. In nucleotides, the CDR3 is TGTGCCAGCGGGTCCGATGGAGGCACTGAAGCTTTCTTT.

This chain joins TRBV28 and TRBJ1-5; a weak D match, TRBD1 (6 bases). CDR1 and CDR2 (germline): MDHEN, SYDVKM. This CDR3 contains 13 residues. Deletions cut 6 bases from V and 6 bases from J, with 12 bases between. The CDR3 is CASRYRDLQPQHF. In DNA, the CDR3 is TGTGCCAGCAGATACAGGGATCTTCAGCCCCAGCATTTT.

The count of this clonotype is one. The chain combines TRBV12-3 or TRBV12-4 with TRBJ1-3; TRBD1 might be the D (6 bases). Trimming took off 8 bases at V and 0 bases at J, with 8 bases between the two ends. CDR3 length: 13 amino acids. CDR3 loop: CASGGPSGNTIYF. Written as DNA, the CDR3 is TGTGCCAGCGGGGGCCCCTCTGGAAACACCATATATTTT.

On this clonotype itself: One base away lies a much larger clone, so this may be a sequencing read error. J is TRBJ2-7 and V is TRBV10-1, with 9 bases that match TRBD1. In germline, CDR1 is WNHNN, CDR2 SYGVQD (reference sequence). With 6 bases clipped from V and 6 bases from J, the junction kept 9 bases outside the gene matches. CDR3 length: 14 residues. The CDR3 sequence is CASRGQGYRVEQYF. CDR3 DNA sequence: TGCGCCAGCAGAGGACAGGGGTATCGGGTCGAGCAGTACTTC.